These T cell receptor beta chains were read from a single sample in a study of cytomegalovirus exposure and HLA in healthy donors. Some clones are missing from TCRdb's copy, which holds only in-frame ones; the method was immunoSEQ multiplex PCR. The repertoire holds 130,000 to 150,000 clones, with 60% to 80% as singletons. Sequenced: PBMCs. Receptor source: a woman in her twenties or thirties in good health and CMV-seronegative. The CDR3 runs from the conserved cysteine through the conserved F or W.

CDR3: CASSRESGNTIYF
V: TRBV4-2
J: TRBJ1-3

CDR3: CASRSRTGNTEAFF
V: TRBV6-5
J: TRBJ1-1

CDR3: CASSFGQSTGELFF
V: TRBV11-3
J: TRBJ2-2

CDR3: CASSSHSLNSPLHF
V: TRBV19
J: TRBJ1-6

CDR3: CASSKIQDYEQYF
V: TRBV6-5
J: TRBJ2-7

CDR3: CASSLIGRGVDTQYF
V: TRBV7-3
J: TRBJ2-3

CDR3: CASRDTGTGIFGEAFF
V: TRBV6-6
J: TRBJ1-1

CDR3: CASSRNRDRGYEQYF
V: TRBV7-9
J: TRBJ2-7

CDR3: CASSFSGLTNTEAFF
V: TRBV7-8
J: TRBJ1-1

CDR3: CASSLGREDNEQYF
V: TRBV5-1
J: .

CDR3: CASSPGTVATNEKLFF
V: TRBV2
J: TRBJ1-4

CDR3: CSASESYGYTF
V: TRBV20-1
J: TRBJ1-2

CDR3: CASSLDTGDTQYF
V: TRBV11-2
J: TRBJ2-3

CDR3: CASSLSQGASYNEQFF
V: TRBV11-2
J: TRBJ2-1

CDR3: CASSSQPGDGATEAFF
V: TRBV14
J: TRBJ1-1

CDR3: CASSLLTGQGKETQYF
V: TRBV5-1
J: TRBJ2-5

CDR3: CASSRDSYGYTF
V: TRBV2
J: TRBJ1-2

CDR3: CASSPQGIAEDIQYF
V: TRBV7-6
J: TRBJ2-4

CDR3: CASRGQGTTGELFF
V: TRBV6-1
J: TRBJ2-2

CDR3: CASSLDRGYEQYF
V: TRBV27
J: TRBJ2-7

CDR3: CASSVDRDRGIYEQYF
V: TRBV9
J: TRBJ2-7

CDR3: CAGSGGSGSETQYF
V: TRBV9
J: TRBJ2-5

CDR3: CASSQDRGDTEAFF
V: TRBV4-1
J: TRBJ1-1

CDR3: CASREGGTEAFF
V: TRBV2
J: TRBJ1-1

CDR3: CASSVGWEMGETQYF
V: TRBV9
J: TRBJ2-5

CDR3: CASSISRPNNQPQHF
V: TRBV19
J: TRBJ1-5

CDR3: CASRTTGKVRAFF
V: TRBV6-5
J: TRBJ1-1

CDR3: CAWTRSPSSPLHF
V: TRBV30
J: TRBJ1-6

CDR3: CASSSSGYTF
V: TRBV2
J: TRBJ1-2

CDR3: CASSSLSNTGELFF
V: TRBV7-8
J: TRBJ2-2

CDR3: CASTLDHTLYGYTF
V: TRBV6-1
J: TRBJ1-2

CDR3: CASSLQGYTEAFF
V: TRBV6-6
J: TRBJ1-1

CDR3: CASSLFVGQGDYGYTF
V: TRBV27
J: TRBJ1-2